A single sample is the source of the 16 T cell receptor beta chains below, sequenced in a study of blood T cell repertoires in COVID-19. The table came from immunoSEQ multiplex PCR; TCRdb's copy has only in-frame clones and leaves some out. The table has around 58,000 clones, less than 90% seen once; the top ten hold approximately 5%. Sequencing input: peripheral blood. The receptors were gathered from a human donor in a cohort sampled during active COVID-19.

The V and J genes are TRBV18 and TRBJ2-5, with 7 bases fitting TRBD1. V was pared by 2 bases and J by 2 bases, with 11 bases of the junction left unmatched. The V gene's germline CDR1 is KGHSH and CDR2 LQKENI. The CDR3 length is 17 residues. This chain's CDR3 is CASSPVWARDRQETQYF. CDR3 DNA sequence: TGTGCCAGCTCACCAGTCTGGGCCCGGGACAGACAAGAGACCCAGTACTTC.

The chain combines TRBV11-2 with TRBJ2-1; 7 nucleotides align to TRBD1. Germline CDR1 reads SGHAT; CDR2 reads FQNNGV. The CDR3 is 15 amino acids. The V gene end was trimmed by 0 bases and the J gene end by 1 base; junction bases not matched to a gene: 0. The CDR3, as DNA: TGTGCCAGCAGCTTAGACAGGGGGTCCTACAATGAGCAGTTCTTC. This sequence encodes CASSLDRGSYNEQFF.

The count of this clone is one. The chain carries TRBV5-1 and TRBJ2-7; 7 nucleotides line up with TRBD2. V was pared by 7 bases and J by 5 bases, with 12 bases of the junction left unmatched. The germline CDR1 and CDR2 sequences are SGHRS and YFSETQ. CDR3 length: 14 residues. The CDR3 coding sequence is TGCGCCAGCCGACGGACTAGGGGCGGAAACGAGCAGTACTTC. Its translation is CASRRTRGGNEQYF.

The chain couples TRBV5-6 to TRBJ1-1; possibly TRBD1 for D (6 bases). The V gene lost 4 bases and the J gene lost 0 bases, with 13 bases spanning the gap. Germline loops: CDR1 SGHDT, CDR2 YYEEEE. CDR3 length: 15 amino acids. The CDR3 DNA follows: TGTGCCAGCAGCAAACAGAACAGGGTGAACACTGAAGCTTTCTTT. Amino acids: CASSKQNRVNTEAFF. The variable domain in full, with the rest retrieved from reference TRBV5-6 and TRBJ1-1, is DAGVTQSPTHLIKTRGQQVTLRCSPKSGHDTVSWYQQALGQGPQFIFQYYEEEERQRGNFPDRFSGHQFPNYSSELNVNALLLGDSALYLCASSKQNRVNTEAFFGQGTRLTVV.

The rearrangement joins TRBV15 to TRBJ2-7, with 10 bases aligning to TRBD1. Germline lookup yields CDR1 LNHNV and CDR2 YYDKDF (reference sequence). Trimming at V came to 9 bases and at J to 5 bases, leaving 7 bases not matched to a gene. This CDR3 spans 13 amino acids. DNA of the CDR3: TGTGCCACTGATACCGGGACAGGGGACGAGCAGTACTTC. This gives the protein CATDTGTGDEQYF.

The V gene is TRBV5-1, the J gene TRBJ2-7, with D perhaps matching TRBD2 (6 bases). Germline V gene lookup returns CDR1 SGHRS and CDR2 YFSETQ. The CDR3 covers 15 residues. V was cut by 3 bases and J by 4 bases, with 17 bases left in between. The CDR3 bases are TGCGCCAGCAGCTCGGGCACGGGGGTGATTTACGAGCAGTACTTC. It translates to CASSSGTGVIYEQYF.

The table lists this clone with a few counts. The chain is built from TRBV4-3 and TRBJ1-5, with D perhaps TRBD1 (5 bases). Trimming shortened V by 6 bases and J by 0 bases, and 12 bases separated the two germline ends. Germline V lookup: CDR1 LGHNA, CDR2 YSLEER. The CDR3 covers 15 residues. The CDR3 DNA reads TGCGCCAGCAGTCCGACAGTTCATAGCAATCAGCCCCAGCATTTT. Protein product: CASSPTVHSNQPQHF.

The chain combines TRBV20-1 with TRBJ2-3; a weak D match, TRBD2 (6 bases). V lost 3 bases to trimming and J lost 2 bases, with 21 bases between them. Per the germline V gene, CDR1 is DFQATT and CDR2 is SNEGSKA (reference sequence). This CDR3 is 17 amino acids long. DNA of the CDR3: TGCAGTGCTAGTCGGCCCTCGGCGGGGCTATTCACAGATACGCAGTATTTT. The encoded protein is CSASRPSAGLFTDTQYF.

This chain links TRBV9 with TRBJ2-1; D might be TRBD1 (6 bases). Trimming cost V 4 bases and J 4 bases, with 12 bases left between them. Per germline, CDR1 SGDLS and CDR2 YYNGEE. The CDR3 has 14 residues. The CDR3 spells CASSRFGQYNEQFF. In nucleotides, the CDR3 is TGTGCCAGCAGCAGATTCGGACAGTACAATGAGCAGTTCTTC.

The chain has TRBV3-1 (or the pseudogene TRBV3-2) and TRBJ1-1, with D perhaps matching TRBD1 (5 bases). The V end lost 0 bases, the J end lost 11 bases, and 16 bases lay between the germline ends. CDR1 is LGHDT, CDR2 YNNKEL, per germline (reference sequence). The CDR3 length is 14 residues. CDR3: CASSQDQQGNNAFF. The CDR3 DNA reads as TGTGCCAGCAGCCAAGATCAGCAGGGAAATAATGCTTTCTTT.

This chain uses TRBV3-1 (or the pseudogene TRBV3-2) with TRBJ2-1; 7 bases agree with TRBD2. V gave up 1 base and J gave up 8 bases; unmatched junction bases: 8. Germline CDR1 LGHDT, CDR2 YNNKEL (reference sequence). The CDR3 extends over 15 amino acids. The DNA of the CDR3 is TGTGCCAGCAGCCAAGGGGGACGACTAGCCTATGAGCAGTTCTTC. It is translated as CASSQGGRLAYEQFF.

This rearrangement joins TRBV5-1 to TRBJ1-1; D unresolved. Trimming left V 3 bases short and J 2 bases short, with 8 bases between. The CDR3 extends over 13 amino acids. From germline, CDR1 is SGHRS and CDR2 YFSETQ. The CDR3: CASSYSSNTEAFF. CDR3 bases: TGCGCCAGCAGCTACTCCTCTAACACTGAAGCTTTCTTT.

This clone appeared once. The V call is TRBV19, the J call TRBJ1-4; 10 bases are a match to TRBD1. The germline gives CDR1 LNHDA, CDR2 SQIVND (reference sequence). This CDR3 contains 14 residues. V lost 7 bases, J lost 8 bases, and 7 bases stayed unmatched. The CDR3 protein is CASTPTGGNEKLFF. The CDR3 DNA reads as TGTGCCAGTACCCCGACAGGGGGCAACGAAAAACTGTTTTTT.

The rearrangement joins TRBV4-1 to TRBJ2-7; weak D call: TRBD2 (5 bases). The germline CDR1 and CDR2 sequences are MGHRA and YSYEKL. V was pared by 1 base and J by 7 bases, with 20 bases between. The CDR3 consists of 16 residues. This CDR3 reads CASSQGLPISTGEQYF. CDR3 DNA sequence: TGCGCCAGCAGCCAAGGATTGCCTATCTCCACGGGGGAGCAGTACTTC.

This clone showed up just once. CDR3 sequence reads: CASSFRTGDTGELFF. DNA for the CDR3: TGTGCCAGCAGCTTTCGTACAGGGGACACCGGGGAGCTGTTTTTT. The chain has TRBV7-9 and TRBJ2-2; 7 bases line up with TRBD1. The germline V gene has CDR1 SEHNR and CDR2 FQNEAQ (reference sequence). The V and J ends lost 3 bases and 3 bases, in that order; junction bases with no gene match: 4. The CDR3 runs to 15 residues.

This clone was seen just once. The chain couples TRBV6-5 to TRBJ1-2; possibly TRBD1 for D (6 bases). The germline V and J ends were trimmed by 0 bases and 4 bases, with 12 bases remaining between them. Germline CDR1 is MNHEY and CDR2 is SVGAGI. This CDR3 has 15 residues. The DNA for the CDR3 is TGTGCCAGCAGTTACTCGTGGGAAGGGGGCTATGGCTACACCTTC. It specifies CASSYSWEGGYGYTF.